The clone carrying this T cell receptor (beta chain) turned up a few times. Its target is not known. This may be a read error: a much more frequent sequence differs by one nucleotide. These data come from a study of blood T cells in healthy people across ages. Study-wide results and caveats: Older age coincided with a roughly linear decline in TCR beta diversity per million T cells.

V lost 6 bases and J 0 bases, leaving 21 bases between the germline ends. This CDR3 spans 18 amino acids. CDR1 is MNHEY, CDR2 SVGEGT, per germline. Ten milliliters of peripheral blood were drawn from each donor into EDTA-treated tubes. It was with a sample-barcoded 5' primer and a J-beta primer mix that a second PCR of roughly 7 to 11 cycles was run. TCRdb re-called the 5' RACE reads through MiXCR, storing one row per CDR3 protein. The sample has roughly 1.4 million distinct CDR3 sequences, 59% seen once; the top ten hold about 6.3%. Sequenced: blood. V and J are TRBV6-2 or TRBV6-3 and TRBJ1-5; D remains unclear. The clonotype originates from a man aged 18 to 30 in good health. The CDR3 bases are TGTGCCAGCAGCCCTCCCAGGCGACCTGCATATAGCAATCAGCCCCAGCATTTT. It encodes CASSPPRRPAYSNQPQHF.